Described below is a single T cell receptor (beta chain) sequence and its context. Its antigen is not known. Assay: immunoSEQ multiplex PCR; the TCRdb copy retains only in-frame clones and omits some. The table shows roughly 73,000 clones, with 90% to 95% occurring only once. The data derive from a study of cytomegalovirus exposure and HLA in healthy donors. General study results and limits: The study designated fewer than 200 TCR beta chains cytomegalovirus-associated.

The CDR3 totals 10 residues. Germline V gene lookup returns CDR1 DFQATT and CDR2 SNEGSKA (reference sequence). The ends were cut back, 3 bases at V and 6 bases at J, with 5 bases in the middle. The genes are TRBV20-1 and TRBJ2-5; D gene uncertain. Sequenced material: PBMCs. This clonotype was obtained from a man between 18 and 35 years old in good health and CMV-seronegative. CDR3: CSASSQTQYF. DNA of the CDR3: TGCAGTGCTAGTAGCCAGACCCAGTACTTC.